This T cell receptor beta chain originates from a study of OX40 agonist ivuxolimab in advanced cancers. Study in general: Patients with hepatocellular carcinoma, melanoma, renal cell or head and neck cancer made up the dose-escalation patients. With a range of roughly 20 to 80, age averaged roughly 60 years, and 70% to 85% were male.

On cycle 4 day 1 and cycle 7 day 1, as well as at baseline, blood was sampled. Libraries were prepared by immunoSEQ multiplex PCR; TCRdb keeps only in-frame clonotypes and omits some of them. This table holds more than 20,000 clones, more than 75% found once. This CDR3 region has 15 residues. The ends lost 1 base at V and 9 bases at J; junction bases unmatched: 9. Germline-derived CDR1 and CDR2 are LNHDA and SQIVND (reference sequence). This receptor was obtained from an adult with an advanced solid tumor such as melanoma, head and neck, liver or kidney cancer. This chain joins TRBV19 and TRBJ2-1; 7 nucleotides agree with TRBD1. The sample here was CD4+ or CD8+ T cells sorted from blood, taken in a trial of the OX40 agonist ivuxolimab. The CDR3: CASSIVGGDRSEQFF. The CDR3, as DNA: TGTGCCAGTAGTATAGTGGGTGGGGACAGAAGTGAGCAGTTCTTC.